The rows below give T cell receptor beta chains drawn from one sample of a study of blood T cell repertoires in COVID-19. Repertoires were generated with immunoSEQ multiplex PCR, while TCRdb's copy carries only in-frame clones and drops some. Of about 380,000 clones listed, 88% were seen once; the top ten hold about 1.2%. Sequenced material: PBMCs or T cells enriched from blood (not recorded which). Receptors originate from a woman younger than 35 who had recovered from COVID-19. The CDR3 runs from the conserved cysteine through the conserved F or W. Fields, in order: clone size, V gene, J gene, D gene, CDR3 DNA, CDR3 protein. D genes are given only for firm matches. Clone size is shown for a subset of rows, as once, few, many or a class of expanded clone.

>few|TRBV29-1|TRBJ2-1|NA
TGCAGCTGCACCACACCTCAGGGATACAATGAGCAGTTCTTC
CSCTTPQGYNEQFF
>NA|TRBV5-1|TRBJ1-3|TRBD1
TGCGCCAGCAGCTTCCTCGGGACAGGGGGCTTCCCCTTCTCTGGAAACACCATATATTTT
CASSFLGTGGFPFSGNTIYF
>NA|TRBV5-1|TRBJ2-3|TRBD2
TGCGCCAGCAGCGTGGGTCCTAGCGGGGGTACAGATACGCAGTATTTT
CASSVGPSGGTDTQYF
>NA|TRBV25-1|TRBJ1-3|NA
TGTGCCAGCAGCCCCGTCGTGTGGTCCAGCTCTGGAAACACCATATATTTT
CASSPVVWSSSGNTIYF
>NA|TRBV28|TRBJ2-5|NA
TGTGCCAGCTACTCGGAGACCCAGTACTTC
CASYSETQYF
>NA|TRBV27|TRBJ2-5|NA
TGTGCCAGCAGTTTACTTAATGCGGGACAGCCAGAAGAGACCCAGTACTTC
CASSLLNAGQPEETQYF
>NA|TRBV5-1|TRBJ1-5|TRBD1
TGCGCCAGCAGCAAACGGGACAGACATTCTAATCAGCCCCAGCATTTT
CASSKRDRHSNQPQHF
>once|TRBV18|TRBJ1-5|TRBD1
TGTGCCAGCTCACCGTATTCCCCGGACAGGGTGGATCAGCCCCAGCATTTT
CASSPYSPDRVDQPQHF
>NA|TRBV19|TRBJ1-2|NA
TGTGCCAGTAGAGAGGGTTCTAACTATGGCTACACCTTC
CASREGSNYGYTF
>NA|TRBV4-1|TRBJ1-6|NA
TGCGCCAGCAGCCAAGATGGGGGGGATACAGCTTCACCCCTCCACTTT
CASSQDGGDTASPLHF
>NA|TRBV12-2|TRBJ1-5|NA
TGTGCAAGTCGCTTAATTACACAGGGACCCCGCAATCAGCCCCAGCATTTT
CASRLITQGPRNQPQHF
>NA|TRBV6-1|TRBJ1-2|NA
TGTGCCAGCAGTGATGGAGGGGCAAACTATGGCTACACCTTC
CASSDGGANYGYTF
>NA|TRBV7-9|TRBJ1-2|NA
TGTGCCAGCAGCCTAGCGACGGGCGGCGGTGCGGGGGGCTACACCTTC
CASSLATGGGAGGYTF
>NA|TRBV7-7|TRBJ2-7|NA
TGTGCTAGCAGCCCCGGGACACCCAACCGTGAGGGCGAGCAGTACTTC
CASSPGTPNREGEQYF
>NA|TRBV28|TRBJ1-2|TRBD1
TGTGCCAGCAGTTGGACAGGGGCCGGCTATGGCTACACCTTC
CASSWTGAGYGYTF
>NA|TRBV3-1/TRBV3-2|TRBJ1-4|NA
TGTGCCAGCAGTTCCATGACAGGTCAAAATGAAAAACTGTTTTTT
CASSSMTGQNEKLFF
>NA|TRBV18|TRBJ1-3|TRBD1
TGTGCCAGCTCACCACGACAGGGCAGCTCTGGAAACACCATATATTTT
CASSPRQGSSGNTIYF
>NA|TRBV5-4|TRBJ1-4|NA
TGTGCCAGCAGCCTAGGGGAGGCTAATGAAAAACTGTTTTTT
CASSLGEANEKLFF
>once|TRBV6-5|TRBJ1-2|NA
TGTGCCAGCAGTTACCCGGGGGATGGCTACACCTTC
CASSYPGDGYTF
>NA|TRBV15|TRBJ2-7|TRBD1
TGTGCCACCAGCACCCGGGACAGGGTTTACGAGCAGTACTTC
CATSTRDRVYEQYF
>NA|TRBV30|TRBJ1-1|NA
TGTGCCTGGAGAGCAGGGAACACTGAAGCTTTCTTT
CAWRAGNTEAFF
>few|TRBV18|TRBJ1-2|NA
TGTGCCAGCTCACCTTCGGACAGTCGGGGCTACACCTTC
CASSPSDSRGYTF
>NA|TRBV27|TRBJ1-2|NA
TGTGCCAGCAGTTCAGGAAACCCCTCCTATGGCTACACCTTC
CASSSGNPSYGYTF
>NA|TRBV9|TRBJ2-3|NA
TGTGCCAGCAGCGTGGCGGGAACAAGAGGGAGAATTGATACGCAGTATTTT
CASSVAGTRGRIDTQYF
>NA|TRBV15|TRBJ2-1|TRBD1
TGTGCCACCAGCGAGGGGACAGGGGCCTACAATGAGCAGTTCTTC
CATSEGTGAYNEQFF